Following are 22 T cell receptor beta chains from one sample sequenced in a study of blood T cell repertoires in COVID-19. Only in-frame clones appear in the TCRdb table, and some are missing; sequencing was by immunoSEQ multiplex PCR. The data contain about 57,000 clones, more than 75% of them singletons. The sample was peripheral blood. Receptors were obtained from a woman aged 55-69 years with acute or convalescent COVID-19.

The V gene is TRBV30, the J gene TRBJ2-7; D not certain. The CDR3 is 13 residues long. Germline assignment: CDR1 GTSNPN and CDR2 SVGIG (reference sequence). V was shortened by 0 bases and J by 1 base, with 7 bases between the two germline ends. CDR3 sequence (DNA): TGTGCCTGGAGTGTCAGCAGGTCCTACGAGCAGTACTTC. It yields the protein CAWSVSRSYEQYF.

This chain joins TRBV3-1 (or the pseudogene TRBV3-2) and TRBJ2-5; 10 bases are a match to TRBD2. Germline V CDR1 and CDR2: LGHDT, YNNKEL (reference sequence). This CDR3 has 17 residues. With V trimmed by 2 bases and J by 5 bases, 11 bases remained unmatched. The CDR3 is CASSQSPGAGGLETQYF. Written as DNA, the CDR3 is TGTGCCAGCAGCCAATCCCCGGGAGCGGGGGGGCTGGAGACCCAGTACTTC.

The gene calls are TRBV2 and TRBJ1-1; 12 positions agree with TRBD1. The germline gives CDR1 SNHLY, CDR2 FYNNEI. This CDR3 has 13 residues. V shed 7 bases, J shed 11 bases, and the junction held 8 bases outside the gene matches. The chain's CDR3 is CASTGTGGAGAFF. In nucleotides, the CDR3 is TGTGCCAGCACCGGGACAGGGGGCGCGGGGGCTTTCTTT.

V usage is TRBV5-1 and J usage is TRBJ1-3, with D maybe TRBD1 (5 bases). This CDR3 contains 15 residues. Germline CDR1 reads SGHRS; CDR2 reads YFSETQ. V shed 4 bases and J shed 2 bases, with 13 bases lying between them. DNA for the CDR3: TGCGCCAGCAGCGAGCAGGGCGCGGCTGGAAACACCATATATTTT. The encoded protein is CASSEQGAAGNTIYF. Drawing the rest from reference TRBV5-1 and TRBJ1-3, the complete variable domain is KAGVTQTPRYLIKTRGQQVTLSCSPISGHRSVSWYQQTPGQGLQFLFEYFSETQRNKGNFPGRFSGRQFSNSRSEMNVSTLELGDSALYLCASSEQGAAGNTIYFGEGSWLTVV.

In DNA, the CDR3 is TGTGCCAGCAGCCGTTCACCTACGGGGACTGAAGCTTTCTTT. Translating it yields CASSRSPTGTEAFF. The chain joins TRBV14 to TRBJ1-1; the D is unclear. The V and J ends lost 4 bases and 5 bases respectively, with 14 bases between them. Looked up from germline, CDR1 is SGHDN and CDR2 is FVKESK. The CDR3 is made up of 14 amino acids.

The V and J genes are TRBV7-2 and TRBJ1-5, with unresolved D. V lost 2 bases to trimming and J lost 6 bases, with 11 bases between them. The CDR3 length is 14 residues. Germline assignment: CDR1 SGHTA and CDR2 FQGNSA. The CDR3 region is CASSLFGLGQPQHF. CDR3 sequence (DNA): TGTGCCAGCAGCTTATTCGGGTTGGGTCAGCCCCAGCATTTT.

The V and J genes are TRBV3-1 (or the pseudogene TRBV3-2) and TRBJ2-3, with TRBD2 as a possible D gene (5 bases). With 2 bases removed from V and 1 base from J, the gap between germline ends came to 22 bases. The CDR3 covers 19 residues. Germline-derived CDR1 and CDR2 are LGHDT and YNNKEL (reference sequence). The CDR3 sequence is CASSQPPTTGLARTDTQYF. CDR3 nucleotide sequence: TGTGCCAGCAGCCAACCACCAACTACCGGGCTAGCACGCACAGATACGCAGTATTTT.

The chain has TRBV4-1 and TRBJ2-5, with TRBD2 as a possible D gene (6 bases). CDR1 and CDR2 (germline): MGHRA, YSYEKL. V lost 2 bases and J lost 0, with 16 bases in between. The CDR3 runs 17 residues. The CDR3 here is CASSQSGFGGDQETQYF. CDR3 DNA: TGCGCCAGCAGCCAATCTGGGTTCGGGGGAGACCAAGAGACCCAGTACTTC.

The table lists this clone with a few counts. The V call is TRBV25-1, the J call TRBJ1-6; 10 bases fit TRBD1. Germline V gene lookup returns CDR1 MGHDK and CDR2 SYGVNS. V was pared by 6 bases and J by 8 bases, with 10 bases of the junction left unmatched. This CDR3 is built from 16 residues. The CDR3 reads CASSGQRQGAYSPLHF. CDR3 in DNA: TGTGCCAGCAGCGGCCAGAGACAGGGGGCATATTCACCCCTCCACTTT.

The V gene is TRBV6-5, the J gene TRBJ1-4; 7 bases map to TRBD1. The germline V gene has CDR1 MNHEY and CDR2 SVGAGI. After removal of 5 bases from V and 6 bases from J, the junction contained 9 bases not matched to a gene. The CDR3 loop spans 15 amino acids. CDR3 nucleotide sequence: TGTGCCAGCAGTCCAGGGGGGAACCGGGATGAAAAACTGTTTTTT. Its protein product is CASSPGGNRDEKLFF.

This chain joins TRBV6-4 and TRBJ2-6; 7 nucleotides align to TRBD1. Germline V gives CDR1 MRHNA, CDR2 SNTAGT. CDR3 length: 14 residues. Trimming took 8 bases from V and 4 from J; bases not matched to a gene: 5. In DNA, the CDR3 is TGTGCCAGCGGACAGGAGACGGGGGCCAACGTCCTGACTTTC. Translated: CASGQETGANVLTF.

This chain uses TRBV12-3 or TRBV12-4 with TRBJ2-1; 7 nucleotides match TRBD2. V gave up 3 bases and J gave up 7 bases; unmatched junction bases: 3. The CDR3 consists of 13 residues. The CDR3: CASSLVGGNEQFF. CDR3 bases: TGTGCCAGCAGTTTGGTCGGGGGGAATGAGCAGTTCTTC.

The chain combines TRBV2 with TRBJ1-5; D is ambiguous. Germline values: CDR1 SNHLY, CDR2 FYNNEI. V lost 8 bases and J 12 bases, leaving 20 bases between the germline ends. This CDR3 has 13 residues. CDR3 sequence reads: CASRESTPSSQHF. The CDR3 nucleotides read TGTGCCAGCCGGGAGAGCACCCCATCAAGCCAGCATTTT.

The chain carries TRBV30 and TRBJ1-5, with 9 nucleotides matching TRBD1. J lost 7 bases, V lost 2 bases, and 6 bases had no gene match. Germline V gene sequence: CDR1 GTSNPN, CDR2 SVGIG (reference sequence). The CDR3 totals 14 residues. In DNA form, the CDR3 reads TGTGCCTGGAGTAGGGGACAGGGAGAGCAGCCCCAGCATTTT. Protein product: CAWSRGQGEQPQHF.

There are a few counts of this clone. The V gene is TRBV6-6, the J gene TRBJ1-2; TRBD1 matches 10 bases. Germline loops: CDR1 MNHNY, CDR2 SVGAGI (reference sequence). This CDR3 has 15 amino acids. V was clipped by 6 bases and J by 4 bases; unmatched bases: 8. The CDR3 DNA reads TGTGCCAGCAGGGGCGGGACAGGGGTCTTCTATGGCTACACCTTC. It yields the protein CASRGGTGVFYGYTF.

This chain connects TRBV6-1 to TRBJ2-3; 9 bases map to TRBD1. There are 15 residues in the CDR3. Per the germline V gene, CDR1 is MNHNS and CDR2 is SASEGT. The V segment lost 5 bases and the J segment 2 bases; nucleotides outside the gene matches: 5. The CDR3 coding sequence is TGTGCCAGCAGTTCAAGGACAGGGGCCACAGATACGCAGTATTTT. It encodes CASSSRTGATDTQYF.

The gene calls are TRBV19 and TRBJ2-7, with D possibly TRBD1 on 5 matching bases. Trimming stripped 9 bases from V and 3 bases from J, with 6 bases between. Germline CDR1 and CDR2: LNHDA and SQIVND (reference sequence). The CDR3 runs to 10 residues. The DNA of the CDR3 is TGTGCCAGCACAGGCTACGAGCAGTACTTC. Translated, it gives CASTGYEQYF. Full variable domain (missing parts from reference TRBV19 and TRBJ2-7): DGGITQSPKYLFRKEGQNVTLSCEQNLNHDAMYWYRQDPGQGLRLIYYSQIVNDFQKGDIAEGYSVSREKKESFPLTVTSAQKNPTAFYLCASTGYEQYFGPGTRLTVT.

The chain has TRBV7-9 and TRBJ2-4; 7 nucleotides align to TRBD1. V was pared by 5 bases and J by 6 bases, with 10 bases of the junction left unmatched. CDR3 length equals 15 residues. In germline, CDR1 is SEHNR, CDR2 FQNEAQ (reference sequence). The CDR3 bases are TGTGCCAGCAGCACTCGGGACAGTGTGATAAACATTCAGTACTTC. Residues: CASSTRDSVINIQYF.

Concerning this clone itself: Other DNA sequences in the sample encode the same CDR3. This chain uses TRBV18 with TRBJ2-7; 10 bases agree with TRBD1. V lost 3 bases and J lost 5; bases outside the gene matches: 1. The CDR3 totals 13 residues. Germline V lookup: CDR1 KGHSH, CDR2 LQKENI. CDR3 nucleotide sequence: TGTGCCAGCTCACCCGGACAGGGGGACGAGCAGTACTTC. Protein sequence: CASSPGQGDEQYF.

The V call is TRBV10-3, the J call TRBJ1-2; 11 nucleotides align to TRBD1. From germline, CDR1 is ENHRY and CDR2 SYGVKD. V lost 7 bases and J lost 8; bases outside the gene matches: 6. This CDR3 has 13 amino acids. The CDR3: CAITGQGGSGYTF. The CDR3 nucleotides are TGTGCCATCACGGGACAGGGGGGATCCGGCTACACCTTC.

The V and J genes are TRBV29-1 and TRBJ1-1, with no clear D. Trimming left V 7 bases short and J 1 base short, with 7 bases between. The CDR3 length is 11 residues. CDR1 SQVTM and CDR2 ANQGSEA come from the germline V gene. CDR3 residues: CSGLKNTEAFF. The CDR3 region has the DNA TGCAGCGGGCTCAAGAACACTGAAGCTTTCTTT.

This clone was detected once. The genes are TRBV27 and TRBJ1-1, with 8 bases matching TRBD1. V shed 7 bases and J 1 base; nucleotides not matched to a gene: 8. This CDR3 has 15 amino acids. CDR1 and CDR2 (germline): MNHEY, SMNVEV (reference sequence). The CDR3, as DNA: TGTGCCAGCAAGCCCGGACAGGGTTGGAACACTGAAGCTTTCTTT. It encodes CASKPGQGWNTEAFF.